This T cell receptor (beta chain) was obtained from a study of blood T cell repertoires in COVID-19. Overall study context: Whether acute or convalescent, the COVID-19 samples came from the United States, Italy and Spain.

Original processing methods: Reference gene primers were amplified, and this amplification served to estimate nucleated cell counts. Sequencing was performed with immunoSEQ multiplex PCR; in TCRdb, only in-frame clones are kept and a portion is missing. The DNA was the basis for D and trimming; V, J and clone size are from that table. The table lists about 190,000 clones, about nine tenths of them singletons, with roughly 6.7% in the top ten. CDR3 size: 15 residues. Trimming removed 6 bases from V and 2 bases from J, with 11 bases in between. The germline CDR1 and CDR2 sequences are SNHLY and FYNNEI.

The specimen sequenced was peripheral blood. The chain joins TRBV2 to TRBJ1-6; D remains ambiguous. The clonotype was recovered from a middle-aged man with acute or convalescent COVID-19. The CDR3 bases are TGTGCCAGCAGCGAGTTTGCGACCTATAATTCACCCCTCCACTTT. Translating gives CASSEFATYNSPLHF.